One sample yielded the 7 T cell receptor beta chains listed below, sequenced in a study of radiotherapy plus CTLA-4 blockade in lung cancer. Some clones are missing from TCRdb's copy, which holds only in-frame ones; the method was immunoSEQ multiplex PCR. The table shows tens of thousands of clones, with just under 85% occurring only once. Material: peripheral blood, obtained from a patient treated with radiotherapy plus ipilimumab. These receptors originate from a human donor with non-small cell lung cancer whose response to radiotherapy plus ipilimumab could not be evaluated.

This clone was observed a few times. This chain uses TRBV28 with TRBJ2-7; 8 nucleotides align to TRBD2. CDR1 and CDR2 from the germline V gene are MDHEN and SYDVKM. After removal of 4 bases from V and 0 bases from J, the junction contained 11 bases not matched to a gene. The CDR3 sequence is 17 residues long. In DNA, the CDR3 is TGTGCCAGCAGTTCCCCCATTTTAGCGGGACCCTCCTACGAGCAGTACTTC. Its translation is CASSSPILAGPSYEQYF. The whole variable domain, filled in from reference TRBV28 and TRBJ2-7, reads DVKVTQSSRYLVKRTGEKVFLECVQDMDHENMFWYRQDPGLGLRLIYFSYDVKMKEKGDIPEGYSVSREKKERFSLILESASTNQTSMYLCASSSPILAGPSYEQYFGPGTRLTVT.

This clone was counted a few times. This chain links TRBV6-6 with TRBJ1-1; no clear D gene. Germline values: CDR1 MNHNY, CDR2 SVGAGI (reference sequence). Trimming removed 6 bases from V and 0 bases from J, with 8 bases in between. The CDR3 consists of 13 residues. DNA for the CDR3: TGTGCCAGCAGACAAAATATGAACACTGAAGCTTTCTTT. This codes for CASRQNMNTEAFF.

The chain combines TRBV9 with TRBJ2-1; 10 bases line up with TRBD2. Germline assignment: CDR1 SGDLS and CDR2 YYNGEE. This CDR3 is 15 amino acids long. Losses at the gene ends were 4 bases for V and 5 bases for J; bases not matched to a gene: 6. CDR3 sequence: CASSLSGRTDNEQFF. The DNA of the CDR3 is TGTGCCAGCAGCCTTAGCGGGAGGACTGACAATGAGCAGTTCTTC.

The genes are TRBV19 and TRBJ1-5; D unclear. V was cut by 5 bases and J by 6 bases, with 11 bases left in between. CDR1 and CDR2 from the germline V gene are LNHDA and SQIVND (reference sequence). CDR3 size: 13 residues. CDR3 nucleotides: TGTGCCAGTAGTGCAAAAAGGAGTCAGCCCCAGCATTTT. Its translation: CASSAKRSQPQHF.

The chain couples TRBV9 to TRBJ1-1; 7 bases line up with TRBD1. CDR1 is SGDLS, CDR2 YYNGEE, per germline. The CDR3 sequence is 15 residues long. V lost 3 bases to trimming and J lost 1 base; unmatched junction nucleotides: 6. CDR3 bases: TGTGCCAGCAGCGAGTCCCGGGACAGGAACACTGAAGCTTTCTTT. Protein sequence: CASSESRDRNTEAFF. Based on the CDR3 plus reference TRBV9 and TRBJ1-1, the full variable domain is DSGVTQTPKHLITATGQRVTLRCSPRSGDLSVYWYQQSLDQGLQFLIQYYNGEERAKGNILERFSAQQFPDLHSELNLSSLELGDSALYFCASSESRDRNTEAFFGQGTRLTVV.

J is TRBJ2-5 and V is TRBV10-3; TRBD1 agrees at 10 bases. CDR1 ENHRY and CDR2 SYGVKD come from the germline V gene. V was pared by 6 bases and J by 7 bases, with 8 bases of the junction left unmatched. CDR3 length: 14 amino acids. The CDR3, as DNA: TGTGCCATCAGCCAGGGACAGGGGTCCGGGACCCAGTACTTC. Protein product: CAISQGQGSGTQYF.

The V and J genes are TRBV28 and TRBJ1-1; D is perhaps TRBD1 (6 bases). The ends were cut back, 3 bases at V and 1 base at J, with 9 bases in the middle. CDR3 length: 14 residues. From germline, CDR1 is MDHEN and CDR2 SYDVKM. The CDR3 nucleotides are TGTGCCAGCAGTTTGTTGACAGGGAACACTGAAGCTTTCTTT. Translated, it gives CASSLLTGNTEAFF.